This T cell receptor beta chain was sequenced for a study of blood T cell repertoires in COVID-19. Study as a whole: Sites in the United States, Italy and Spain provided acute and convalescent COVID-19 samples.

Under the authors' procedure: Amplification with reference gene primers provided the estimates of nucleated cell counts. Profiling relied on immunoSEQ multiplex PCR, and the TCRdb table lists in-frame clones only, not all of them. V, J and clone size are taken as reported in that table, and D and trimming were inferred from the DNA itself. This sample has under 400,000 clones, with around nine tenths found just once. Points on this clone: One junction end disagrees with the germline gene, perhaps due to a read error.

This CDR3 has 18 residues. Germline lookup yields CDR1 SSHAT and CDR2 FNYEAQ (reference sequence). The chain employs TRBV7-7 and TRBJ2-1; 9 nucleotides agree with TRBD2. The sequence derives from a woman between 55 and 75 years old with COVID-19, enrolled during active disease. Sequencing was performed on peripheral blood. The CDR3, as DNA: TGTGCTAGCAGCCCACTCGGCTGGGCTAGCGGGGAAACCAATGAGCAGTTCTTC. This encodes CASSPLGWASGETNEQFF. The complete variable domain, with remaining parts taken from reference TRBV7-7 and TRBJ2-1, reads GAGVSQSPRYKVTKRGQDVTLRCDPISSHATLYWYQQALGQGPEFLTYFNYEAQPDKSGLPSDRFSAERPEGSISTLTIQRTEQRDSAMYRCASSPLGWASGETNEQFFGPGTRLTVL.